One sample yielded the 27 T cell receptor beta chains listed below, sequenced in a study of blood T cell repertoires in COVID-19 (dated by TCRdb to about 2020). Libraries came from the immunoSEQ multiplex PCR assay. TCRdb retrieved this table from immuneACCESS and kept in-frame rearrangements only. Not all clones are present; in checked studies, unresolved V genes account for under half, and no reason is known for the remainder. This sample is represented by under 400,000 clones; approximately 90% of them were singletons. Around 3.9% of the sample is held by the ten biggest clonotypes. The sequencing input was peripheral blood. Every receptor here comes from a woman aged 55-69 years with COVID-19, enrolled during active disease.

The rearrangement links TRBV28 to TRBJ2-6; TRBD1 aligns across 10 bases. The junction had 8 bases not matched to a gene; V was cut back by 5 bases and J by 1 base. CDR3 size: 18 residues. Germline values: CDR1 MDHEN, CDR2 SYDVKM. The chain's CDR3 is CASSRPGTGESGANVLTF. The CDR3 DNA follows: TGTGCCAGCAGTCGACCCGGGACAGGGGAGTCTGGGGCCAACGTCCTGACTTTC.

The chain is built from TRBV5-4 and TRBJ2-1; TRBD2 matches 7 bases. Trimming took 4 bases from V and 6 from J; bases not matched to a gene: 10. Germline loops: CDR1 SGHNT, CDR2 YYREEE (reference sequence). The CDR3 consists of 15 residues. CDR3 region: CASSPGPGTTNEQFF. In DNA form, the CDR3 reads TGTGCCAGCAGCCCGGGGCCCGGGACTACCAATGAGCAGTTCTTC.

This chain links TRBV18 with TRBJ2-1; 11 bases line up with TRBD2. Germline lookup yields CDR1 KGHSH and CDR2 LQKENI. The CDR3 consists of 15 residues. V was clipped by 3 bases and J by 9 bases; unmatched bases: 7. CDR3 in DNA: TGTGCCAGCTCACCCCTAGCTAGCGGGGGGAGTGAGCAGTTCTTC. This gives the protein CASSPLASGGSEQFF.

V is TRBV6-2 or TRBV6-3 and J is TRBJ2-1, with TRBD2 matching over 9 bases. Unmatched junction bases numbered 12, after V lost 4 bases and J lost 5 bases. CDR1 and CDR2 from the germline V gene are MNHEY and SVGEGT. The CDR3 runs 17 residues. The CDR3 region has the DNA TGTGCCAGCAGTTCCTCCCGGGGGCTAGCGGGAAACAATGAGCAGTTCTTC. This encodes CASSSSRGLAGNNEQFF.

The CDR3 nucleotides read TGCGCCAGCAGCTCAACGGGACAGAATTATGGCTACACCTTC. Translating it yields CASSSTGQNYGYTF. V gene TRBV5-1 combines with J gene TRBJ1-2, with TRBD1 matching over 7 bases. The CDR3 is 14 amino acids. V lost 3 bases and J lost 5; bases outside the gene matches: 7. Germline V CDR1 and CDR2: SGHRS, YFSETQ. Looking up the rest from reference TRBV5-1 and TRBJ1-2 gives the full variable domain: KAGVTQTPRYLIKTRGQQVTLSCSPISGHRSVSWYQQTPGQGLQFLFEYFSETQRNKGNFPGRFSGRQFSNSRSEMNVSTLELGDSALYLCASSSTGQNYGYTFGSGTRLTVV.

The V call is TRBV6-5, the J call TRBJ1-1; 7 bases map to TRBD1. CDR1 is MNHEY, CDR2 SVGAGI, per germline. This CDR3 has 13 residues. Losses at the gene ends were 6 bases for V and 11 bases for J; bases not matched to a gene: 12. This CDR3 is CASRERGLGVAFF. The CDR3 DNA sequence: TGTGCCAGCAGAGAGAGGGGGCTCGGCGTGGCTTTCTTT.

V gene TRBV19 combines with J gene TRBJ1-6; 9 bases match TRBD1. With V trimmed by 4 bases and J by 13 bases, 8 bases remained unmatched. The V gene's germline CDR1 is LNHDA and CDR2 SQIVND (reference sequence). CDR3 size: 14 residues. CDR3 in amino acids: CASSTGQGQRPLHF. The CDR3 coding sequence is TGTGCCAGTAGTACAGGACAGGGGCAAAGGCCCCTCCACTTT.

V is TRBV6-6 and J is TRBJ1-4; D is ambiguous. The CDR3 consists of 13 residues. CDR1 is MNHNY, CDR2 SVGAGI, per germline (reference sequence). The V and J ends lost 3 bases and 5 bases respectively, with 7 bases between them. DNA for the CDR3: TGTGCCAGCAGTTATCAGGCGAATGAAAAACTGTTTTTT. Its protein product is CASSYQANEKLFF.

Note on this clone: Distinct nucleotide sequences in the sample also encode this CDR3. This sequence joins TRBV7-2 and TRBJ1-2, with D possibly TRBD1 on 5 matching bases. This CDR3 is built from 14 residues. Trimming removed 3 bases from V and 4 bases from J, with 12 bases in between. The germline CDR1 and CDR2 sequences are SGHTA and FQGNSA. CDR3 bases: TGTGCCAGCAGCTTGGGGAGGGGAGGCTATGGCTACACCTTC. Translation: CASSLGRGGYGYTF.

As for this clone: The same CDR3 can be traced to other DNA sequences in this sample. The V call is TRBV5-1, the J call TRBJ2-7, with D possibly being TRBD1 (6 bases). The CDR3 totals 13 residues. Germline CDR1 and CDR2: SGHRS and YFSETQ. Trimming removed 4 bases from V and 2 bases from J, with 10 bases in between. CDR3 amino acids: CASSPDRAYEQYF. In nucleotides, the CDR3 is TGCGCCAGCAGCCCGGACAGAGCCTACGAGCAGTACTTC.

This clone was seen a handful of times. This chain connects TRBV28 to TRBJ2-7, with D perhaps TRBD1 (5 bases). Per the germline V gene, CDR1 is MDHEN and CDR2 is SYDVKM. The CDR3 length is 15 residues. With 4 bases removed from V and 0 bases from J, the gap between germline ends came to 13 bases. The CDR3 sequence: CASSSQGTSSYEQYF. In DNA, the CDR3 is TGTGCCAGCAGTTCCCAGGGTACCAGCTCCTACGAGCAGTACTTC.

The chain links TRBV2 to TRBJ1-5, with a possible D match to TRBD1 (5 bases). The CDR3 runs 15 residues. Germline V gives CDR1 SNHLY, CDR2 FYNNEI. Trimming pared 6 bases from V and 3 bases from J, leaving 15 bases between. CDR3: CASRVQGLANQPQHF. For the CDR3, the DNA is TGTGCCAGCAGGGTCCAGGGTCTCGCCAATCAGCCCCAGCATTTT. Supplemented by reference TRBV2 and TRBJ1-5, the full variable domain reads EPEVTQTPSHQVTQMGQEVILRCVPISNHLYFYWYRQILGQKVEFLVSFYNNEISEKSEIFDDQFSVERPDGSNFTLKIRSTKLEDSAMYFCASRVQGLANQPQHFGDGTRLSIL.

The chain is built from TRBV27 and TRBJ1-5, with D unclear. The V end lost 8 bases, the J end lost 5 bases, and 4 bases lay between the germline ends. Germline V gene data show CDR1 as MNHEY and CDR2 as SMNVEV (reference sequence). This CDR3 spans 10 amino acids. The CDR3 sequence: CASGHQPQHF. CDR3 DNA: TGTGCCAGCGGCCATCAGCCCCAGCATTTT.

CDR3 region: CASSPRLDWWYEQYF. CDR3 DNA sequence: TGTGCCAGCAGCCCGCGACTAGATTGGTGGTACGAGCAGTACTTC. V usage is TRBV7-8 and J usage is TRBJ2-7; possibly TRBD2 for D (6 bases). Trimming left V 5 bases short and J 4 bases short, with 18 bases between. Germline values: CDR1 SGHVS, CDR2 FQNEAQ. The CDR3 sequence is 15 residues long.

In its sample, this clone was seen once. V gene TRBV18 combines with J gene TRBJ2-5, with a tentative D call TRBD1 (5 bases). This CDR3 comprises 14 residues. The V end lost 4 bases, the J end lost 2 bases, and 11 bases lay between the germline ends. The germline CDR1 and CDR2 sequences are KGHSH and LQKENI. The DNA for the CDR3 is TGTGCCAGCTCACAGAGACAGCAGCAAGAGACCCAGTACTTC. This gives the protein CASSQRQQQETQYF.

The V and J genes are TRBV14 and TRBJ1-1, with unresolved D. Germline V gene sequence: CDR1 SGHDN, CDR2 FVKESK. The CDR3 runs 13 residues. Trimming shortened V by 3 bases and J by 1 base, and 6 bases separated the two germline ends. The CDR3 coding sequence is TGTGCCAGCAGCCAGTCACAGAACACTGAAGCTTTCTTT. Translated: CASSQSQNTEAFF.

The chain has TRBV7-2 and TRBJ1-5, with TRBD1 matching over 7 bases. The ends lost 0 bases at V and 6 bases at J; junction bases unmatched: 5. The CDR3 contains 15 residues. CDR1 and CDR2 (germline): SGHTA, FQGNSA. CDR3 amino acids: CASSLAQGFGQPQHF. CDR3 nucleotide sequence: TGTGCCAGCAGCTTAGCACAGGGGTTCGGTCAGCCCCAGCATTTT.

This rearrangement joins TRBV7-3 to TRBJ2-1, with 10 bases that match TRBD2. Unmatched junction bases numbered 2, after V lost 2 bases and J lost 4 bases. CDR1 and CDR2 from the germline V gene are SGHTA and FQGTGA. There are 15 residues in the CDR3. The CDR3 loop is CASSLERGGYNEQFF. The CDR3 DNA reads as TGTGCCAGCAGCTTAGAGCGGGGGGGATACAATGAGCAGTTCTTC.

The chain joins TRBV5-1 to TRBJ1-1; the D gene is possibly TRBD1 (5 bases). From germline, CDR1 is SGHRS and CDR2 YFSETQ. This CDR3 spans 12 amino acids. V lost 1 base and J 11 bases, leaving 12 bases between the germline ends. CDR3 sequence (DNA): TGCGCCAGCAGCTTGATTTTAGGGGCGGCTTTCTTT. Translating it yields CASSLILGAAFF.

The CDR3 DNA follows: TGTGCCAGCAGCCACCCAGGACAGGGGGAACTCGACTATACGGGGGACACTGAAGCTTTCTTT. Amino acids: CASSHPGQGELDYTGDTEAFF. The V gene is TRBV3-1 (or the pseudogene TRBV3-2), the J gene TRBJ1-1, with 10 bases matching TRBD1. This CDR3 comprises 21 residues. J gave up 3 bases and V 3 bases, and 22 bases lay outside the gene matches. Germline values: CDR1 LGHDT, CDR2 YNNKEL (reference sequence).

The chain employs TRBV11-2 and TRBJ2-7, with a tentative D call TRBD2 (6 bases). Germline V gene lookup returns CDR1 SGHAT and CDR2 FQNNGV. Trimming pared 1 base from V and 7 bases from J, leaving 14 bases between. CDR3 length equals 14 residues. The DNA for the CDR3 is TGTGCCAGCAGCTTAGTAGGAGTTGGGGGGGAGCAGTACTTC. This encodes CASSLVGVGGEQYF.

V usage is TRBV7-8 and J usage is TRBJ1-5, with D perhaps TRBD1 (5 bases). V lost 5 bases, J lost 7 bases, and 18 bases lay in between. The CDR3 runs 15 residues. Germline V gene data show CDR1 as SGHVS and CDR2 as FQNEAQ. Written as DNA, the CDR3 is TGTGCCAGCAGCCAAGAGGAAGTCGGGGGACAGCCCCAGCATTTT. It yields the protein CASSQEEVGGQPQHF.

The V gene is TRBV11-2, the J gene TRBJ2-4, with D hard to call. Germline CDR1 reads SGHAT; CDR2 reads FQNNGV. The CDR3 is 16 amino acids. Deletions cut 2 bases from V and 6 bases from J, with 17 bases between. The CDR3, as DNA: TGTGCCAGCAGCTTAAGATTTAGTCAGACTTCAAACATTCAGTACTTC. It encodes CASSLRFSQTSNIQYF.

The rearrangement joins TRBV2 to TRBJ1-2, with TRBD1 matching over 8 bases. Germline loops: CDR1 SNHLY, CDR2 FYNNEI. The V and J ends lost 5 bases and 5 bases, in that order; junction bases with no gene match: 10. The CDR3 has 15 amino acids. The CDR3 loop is CASSTIRTGRYGYTF. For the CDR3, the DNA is TGTGCCAGCAGTACGATCAGGACAGGGAGGTATGGCTACACCTTC.

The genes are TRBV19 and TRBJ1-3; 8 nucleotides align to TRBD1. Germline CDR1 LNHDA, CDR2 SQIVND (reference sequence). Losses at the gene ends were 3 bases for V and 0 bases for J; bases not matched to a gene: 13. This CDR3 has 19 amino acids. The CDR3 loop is CASSMPGGVRLGSGNTIYF. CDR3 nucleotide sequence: TGTGCCAGTAGTATGCCAGGGGGCGTAAGGCTCGGCTCTGGAAACACCATATATTTT.

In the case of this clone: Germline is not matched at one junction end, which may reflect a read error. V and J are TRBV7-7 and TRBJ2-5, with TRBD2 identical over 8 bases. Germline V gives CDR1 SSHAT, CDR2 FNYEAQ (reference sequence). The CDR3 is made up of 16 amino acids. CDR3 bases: TGTGCTAGCAGCTTGAACAGCGGGGGCGGACAAGAGACCCAGTACTTC. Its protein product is CASSLNSGGGQETQYF.

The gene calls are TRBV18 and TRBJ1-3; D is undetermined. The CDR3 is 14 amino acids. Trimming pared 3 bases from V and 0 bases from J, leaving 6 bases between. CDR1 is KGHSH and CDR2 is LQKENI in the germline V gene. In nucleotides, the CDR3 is TGTGCCAGCTCACCTCAGAACTCTGGAAACACCATATATTTT. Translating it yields CASSPQNSGNTIYF.